The 4 T cell receptor beta chains reported below all come from one sample, sequenced in a study of T cells in Graves' hyperthyroidism and ophthalmopathy. The source material, RNA transcripts, was used to amplify TCR beta CDR3 regions. TCR CDR3 regions were first amplified by RT-PCR with HTBI primers. A single record per CDR3 protein comes from TCRdb applying MiXCR to the multiplex PCR reads. The data show 450,000 to 550,000 distinct CDR3 sequences, roughly 25% seen once. The sequenced material came from blood. All receptors derive from a woman in her twenties or thirties with Graves' ophthalmopathy.

As regards this clonotype: Just one base apart from a much larger clone, this may be a read error. The rearrangement joins TRBV7-8 to TRBJ2-5; no firm D call. The CDR3 loop spans 16 amino acids. V gave up 11 bases and J gave up 0 bases, with 22 bases separating them. CDR1 SGHVS and CDR2 FQNEAQ come from the germline V gene. The chain's CDR3 is CAGIPGFVVHQETQYF. CDR3 in DNA: TGTGCCGGCATCCCCGGGTTCGTTGTGCACCAAGAGACCCAGTACTTC.

This clonotype was detected many times. The J gene is TRBJ1-1, the V gene TRBV29-1; no firm D call. Trimming took 4 bases from V and 6 from J, leaving 6 bases between them. CDR1 and CDR2 from the germline V gene are SQVTM and ANQGSEA. The CDR3 runs 10 residues. The CDR3 DNA reads TGCAGCGTTGCCCCCCCTGAAGCTTTCTTT. Translation gives CSVAPPEAFF.

The gene calls are TRBV11-2 and TRBJ2-5, with 10 bases matching TRBD1. The CDR3 covers 15 residues. The V gene's germline CDR1 is SGHAT and CDR2 FQNNGV. J lost 7 bases, V lost 4 bases, and 9 bases had no gene match. This CDR3 reads CASSSRQGAAGTQYF. CDR3 DNA sequence: TGTGCCAGCAGCTCTAGACAGGGGGCGGCAGGGACCCAGTACTTC.

This clonotype was seen many times. This rearrangement joins TRBV19 to TRBJ1-3; D unresolved. The CDR3 totals 15 residues. The germline V and J ends were trimmed by 5 bases and 0 bases, with 11 bases remaining between them. Per germline, CDR1 LNHDA and CDR2 SQIVND (reference sequence). The CDR3 spells CASSGVTVSGNTIYF. CDR3 DNA: TGTGCCAGTAGTGGGGTTACCGTCTCTGGAAACACCATATATTTT.